This is a list of T cell receptor beta chains from one sample in a study of response to subunit inactivated influenza vaccine. MiXCR, run by TCRdb on the RT-PCR reads, gives a single entry per CDR3 protein. The table lists roughly 500,000 distinct CDR3 sequences, approximately 24% of them singletons. The same sample was also used in a study of T cells expressing NK-cell markers.

Here the sequenced sample was CD4+ T cells sorted from PBMCs, taken 11 to 12 days after vaccination. These receptors were collected from a man aged 50 to 60 who received an inactivated influenza vaccine. The CDR3 runs from the conserved cysteine through the conserved F or W. D genes are given only for firm matches. Size is omitted from some rows. Given values are once, few, many or a class for expanded clones.

V	size	J	D	CDR3	DNA
TRBV7-2	.	TRBJ2-5	.	CASSLMGAGETQYF	TGTGCCAGCAGCTTAATGGGGGCGGGGGAGACCCAGTACTTC
TRBV5-5	few	TRBJ1-5	.	CASSLDQGAGNQPQHF	TGTGCCAGCAGCTTGGATCAGGGAGCGGGCAATCAGCCCCAGCATTTT
TRBV20-1	.	TRBJ1-6	TRBD1	CSAKYGTANSPLHF	TGCAGTGCCAAATACGGGACAGCTAATTCACCCCTCCACTTT
TRBV20-1	few	TRBJ2-1	TRBD2	CSARKALAGALNEQFF	TGCAGTGCTAGAAAGGCACTAGCGGGAGCTCTCAATGAGCAGTTCTTC
TRBV9	few	TRBJ2-1	TRBD2	CASSRTTSGRASPYNEQFF	TGTGCCAGCAGCAGGACAACTAGCGGGAGGGCCTCACCCTACAATGAGCAGTTCTTC
TRBV5-1	.	TRBJ1-1	.	CASSMGQNTEAFF	TGCGCCAGCAGCATGGGACAGAACACTGAAGCTTTCTTT
TRBV27	.	TRBJ1-6	.	CASSLVPLDPAVYNSPLHF	TGTGCCAGCAGTTTAGTTCCCCTCGATCCCGCGGTTTATAATTCACCCCTCCACTTT
TRBV29-1	few	TRBJ1-5	.	CSVAKGDPNQPQHF	TGCAGCGTCGCTAAAGGGGATCCCAATCAGCCCCAGCATTTT
TRBV10-3	.	TRBJ2-7	.	CAIRDYRYSYEQYF	TGTGCCATCAGGGACTATCGATACTCCTACGAGCAGTACTTC
TRBV18	few	TRBJ1-4	TRBD1	CASSLSGTGVRGTTNEKLFF	TGTGCCAGCTCACTTTCCGGGACAGGTGTGCGGGGTACAACTAATGAAAAACTGTTTTTT
TRBV12-3/TRBV12-4	.	TRBJ1-2	TRBD1	CASSRVTGIYGYTF	TGTGCCAGCAGTCGAGTGACAGGGATCTATGGCTACACCTTC
TRBV12-3/TRBV12-4	.	TRBJ1-2	.	CASSLMGWGSGYTF	TGTGCCAGCAGTCTAATGGGATGGGGCTCTGGCTACACCTTC
TRBV4-3	few	TRBJ2-2	.	CASSQEPGANTGELFF	TGCGCCAGCAGCCAAGAACCAGGCGCGAACACCGGGGAGCTGTTTTTT
TRBV28	.	TRBJ2-3	TRBD2	CASSLLGTTTDTQYF	TGTGCCAGCAGTTTATTAGGGACTACGACAGATACGCAGTATTTT
TRBV20-1	.	TRBJ2-7	TRBD1	CSAERDRGYEQYF	TGCAGTGCTGAGCGGGACAGGGGGTACGAGCAGTACTTC
TRBV20-1	.	TRBJ2-1	TRBD2	CSARGIAGAYNEQFF	TGCAGTGCTAGAGGGATAGCGGGGGCCTACAATGAGCAGTTCTTC